This T cell receptor beta chain was captured in a study of vaccination and CD4 T cells after COVID-19 (dated by TCRdb to between 2020 and 2023). The study in broad terms: In the convalescent cohort there were six males and four females, among whom were two Hispanic individuals, seven Caucasians, two Asians and one multiracial person. Each participant got two doses of either the Pfizer-BioNTech BNT162b2 vaccine (n=8) or the Moderna mRNA-1273 vaccine (n=2). Post-COVID blood samples were collected from convalescent patients a median of around 100 days after diagnosis, with a range of about 30 to 161 days. Post-vaccine blood samples were obtained a median of about 77 days after the second vaccine dose, with a range of roughly 14 to 241 days. For stimulating the cultures, overlapping spike peptide pools were used, derived from SARS-CoV-2 as well as from the common cold coronaviruses HCoV-NL63, HCoV-OC43 and HCoV-229E. In control cultures, a CEFX viral epitope pool was used as positive control, an HIV-1 Nef peptide pool was used as negative control, or no peptide was added. The spike-specific CD4+ TCR repertoire was compared before and after mRNA vaccination in ten to eleven COVID-19 convalescent patients and a few infection-naive healthy vaccine recipients.

General study outcomes and caveats: The number of convalescent patients in the study was relatively small, and the study did not examine early timepoints following natural infection. In convalescent patients, a median roughly 85% of post-vaccine SARS-CoV-2-reactive clones were detected only after vaccination, and vaccine-specific priming was suggested by this finding. An increase in the median number of SARS-CoV-2-reactive clonotypes from more than 20 after infection to 38 after vaccination was observed, but the change was not found to be significant. Of the vaccine-specific clones found in convalescent patients, nearly all (304 of 307) were mono-reactive for SARS-CoV-2 spike instead of being cross-reactive with common cold coronaviruses.

As for this clonotype: Its specific antigen is unknown. One base away there is no much larger clone; base qualities are not given.

Germline trimming amounts to 0 bases on V and 1 base on J, with 4 as the count of junction bases outside the gene matches. The germline V gene (reference sequence) provides CDR1 DFQATT and CDR2 SNEGSKA. Taken from cysteine to phenylalanine, the CDR3 has 15 residues. Here the CDR3 DNA is all that survives: 45 bases in frame from base 1. This specimen's treatment or condition label, interpreted: approximately nine-day PBMC culture with coronavirus spike peptide pools or control peptides (ViraFEST assay). The study used the ViraFEST assay, which expanded antigen-specific T cells with peptide pools and then identified expanded clonotypes by TCR sequencing. The absence of prior SARS-CoV-2 infection in healthy vaccine recipients was confirmed by negative nucleocapsid antibody tests before and after vaccination. Each well held about 2.2 million PBMCs cultured in IMDM containing approximately 5% human AB serum and 9 to 10 IU/ml IL-2, with 8 to 10 ug/ml peptide pools added. On days 3 and 7, half of the culture medium was replaced with fresh IL-2-containing medium. CD4+ T cells were isolated after roughly eleven days of culture through negative selection using the EasySep CD4+ T cell isolation kit. Ficoll-Paque Plus gradient centrifugation was used to isolate PBMCs from whole blood, and the isolated PBMCs were then either used fresh or cryopreserved at -140C. Triplicate wells were generally used for each culture condition.

Libraries were made using PCR. DNA from cultured CD4+ T cells underwent TCR sequencing with the Oncomine TCR Beta short-read assay at the Johns Hopkins FTIC core. The QIAamp micro DNA kit was used to extract genomic DNA from the cultured CD4+ T cells. Oncomine TCR Beta libraries made from cultured CD4+ T cells were pooled using unique dual indexes and sequenced on an Illumina iSeq 100. Regarding the original processing steps: Non-productive sequences were filtered out, and CDR3s that did not start with C, did not end with F or W, or were shorter than 7 amino acids were discarded. The MANAFEST web application identified antigen-specific clonotypes by comparing peptide-stimulated wells against reference wells and other culture wells. To be called positive, a clone needed an FDR below 0.05, an odds ratio above 5, and a productive frequency above 0.1% in at least two of three replicate wells. Clonotypes that were significantly expanded in both SARS-CoV-2 spike wells and at least one common cold coronavirus spike condition were defined as cross-reactive. Similarity between CDR3 sequences was evaluated in R version 3.6.1 using Levenshtein distances (stringdist) and unrooted phylogenetic trees (ape). TCRdb applied fastp at Q25 and MiXCR to the public reads, then kept only in-frame beta chains. Identical CDR3 proteins give one entry, which carries the most common genes and DNA. TCRdb's processing, not the study's, gives the V and J calls here. The sample table records about 13,000 distinct CDR3 sequences; roughly 29% of these occur just once. Roughly 28% of the sample goes to the ten largest clones.

This receptor chain uses TRBV20-1 and TRBJ2-7; 9 bases in the junction line up with TRBD1. The source was CD4+ T cells from blood, cultured in vitro, collected before SARS-CoV-2 vaccination. The receptor was derived from a human donor who received a COVID-19 vaccine. The bases are TGCAGTGCTAGAGATGGGGGGACAGGGTCCTACGAGCAGTACTTC. Its translation is CSARDGGTGSYEQYF.